A selection of T cell receptor beta chains follows, all from one sample in a study of blood T cell repertoires in COVID-19. Measured with immunoSEQ multiplex PCR; TCRdb has only the in-frame clones, and not every one. The sample gives 300,000 to 350,000 clones, roughly nine tenths of which show up once; less than 3.5% is in the top ten. The sequenced sample was peripheral blood. These receptors were collected from a woman aged 25-40 years with COVID-19, enrolled during active disease. Both conserved end residues are trimmed from each CDR3.

V	J	CDR3
TRBV2	TRBJ2-5	ASRGWTSGPGGETQY
TRBV18	TRBJ2-7	ASSPDTRETGAYSLSSYEQY
TRBV12-2	TRBJ2-6	ASRPPDRVSLSGANVLT
TRBV2	TRBJ1-2	ASSGSNLSNYGYT
TRBV6-6	TRBJ1-2	ASSYPPDREIYGYT
TRBV6-1	TRBJ2-7	ASGEAGGPYEQY
TRBV5-1	TRBJ1-2	ASSLDRNTNYGYT
TRBV5-1	TRBJ1-4	ASSLEGGPNEKLF
TRBV18	TRBJ2-5	ASSDGNRRQETQY
TRBV19	TRBJ2-1	ASSLDRDYNEQF
TRBV25-1	TRBJ2-2	ASSDTSGPGWELF
TRBV6-5	TRBJ1-1	ASSYSLSRTEAF
TRBV6-5	TRBJ1-2	ASSYSQGAIGYT
TRBV18	TRBJ1-5	ASSPSDRHNQPQH
TRBV5-6	TRBJ1-2	ASSRRRGYGYT
TRBV28	TRBJ1-1	ASSRTGGFAYTEAF
TRBV21-1	TRBJ1-2	ASSVRGRVYGYT
TRBV5-6	TRBJ1-3	ASSWEYSGNTIY
TRBV6-2/TRBV6-3	TRBJ2-3	ASSPGGLRTDTQY
TRBV29-1	TRBJ1-2	SVEGLTNYGYT
TRBV13	TRBJ2-3	ASSSRLGTDTQY
TRBV24-1	TRBJ1-5	ATSKGQGQGEDQPQH
TRBV18	TRBJ1-6	ASSPNVGRPKGGDNSPLH
TRBV2	TRBJ1-1	ASSPGQGVRGSTEAF
TRBV6-5	TRBJ1-1	ASSYGGSTEAF
TRBV30	TRBJ2-1	AWNAGDVSYNEQF
TRBV6-1	TRBJ1-5	ASSDWDRGGDDQPQH
TRBV28	TRBJ1-5	ASSPDRGSGQPQH
TRBV6-5	TRBJ2-1	ASNSREPYNEQF
TRBV2	TRBJ2-5	ASRGLAGGGQETQY
TRBV19	TRBJ1-5	ASTGRESQPQH
TRBV7-3	TRBJ2-2	ASRGRENTGELF
TRBV7-2	TRBJ2-1	ASSPRTGVNEQF
TRBV29-1	TRBJ1-1	SVEARTVMNTEAF
TRBV5-6	TRBJ2-7	ASSFIRAGHSSYEQY
TRBV5-1	TRBJ2-7	ASTLGLAGDEQY
TRBV18	TRBJ1-5	ASSRPSGPQH
TRBV10-3	TRBJ2-3	AITTGVQGTDTQY
TRBV7-3	TRBJ2-2	ASSPGSNTGELF
TRBV5-6	TRBJ2-1	ASSFTSGRWNEQF
TRBV7-9	TRBJ2-1	ASSDMGLGNYNEQF
TRBV24-1	TRBJ2-3	ATSGQTSTDTQY
TRBV19	TRBJ2-5	ASSIARTGGQETQY
TRBV2	TRBJ2-5	ASSRGETQY
TRBV7-9	TRBJ1-5	ASSSGQPNQPQH
TRBV11-2	TRBJ2-2	ASSLRMTGGNTGELF
TRBV2	TRBJ2-3	ASKETGSPTDTQY
TRBV10-1	TRBJ2-3	ASSSGSGTDTQY
TRBV29-1	TRBJ1-2	SVKDRAGNGYT
TRBV11-3	TRBJ2-7	ASSQGRDYEQY
TRBV30	TRBJ1-5	AWTHSGTGRDQPQH
TRBV3-1/TRBV3-2	TRBJ2-7	ASSQIRDSTYEQY
TRBV30	TRBJ2-5	AWRADREWLETQY
TRBV4-1	TRBJ2-3	ASSRLAGGQDTQY
TRBV19	TRBJ1-3	ASSITRANTIY
TRBV19	TRBJ2-1	ASSISPSSYNEQF
TRBV9	TRBJ1-3	ASSVDGRSGNTIY
TRBV5-1	TRBJ2-1	ASRQGVSGEQF
TRBV4-1	TRBJ1-1	ASSQDRGENTEAF